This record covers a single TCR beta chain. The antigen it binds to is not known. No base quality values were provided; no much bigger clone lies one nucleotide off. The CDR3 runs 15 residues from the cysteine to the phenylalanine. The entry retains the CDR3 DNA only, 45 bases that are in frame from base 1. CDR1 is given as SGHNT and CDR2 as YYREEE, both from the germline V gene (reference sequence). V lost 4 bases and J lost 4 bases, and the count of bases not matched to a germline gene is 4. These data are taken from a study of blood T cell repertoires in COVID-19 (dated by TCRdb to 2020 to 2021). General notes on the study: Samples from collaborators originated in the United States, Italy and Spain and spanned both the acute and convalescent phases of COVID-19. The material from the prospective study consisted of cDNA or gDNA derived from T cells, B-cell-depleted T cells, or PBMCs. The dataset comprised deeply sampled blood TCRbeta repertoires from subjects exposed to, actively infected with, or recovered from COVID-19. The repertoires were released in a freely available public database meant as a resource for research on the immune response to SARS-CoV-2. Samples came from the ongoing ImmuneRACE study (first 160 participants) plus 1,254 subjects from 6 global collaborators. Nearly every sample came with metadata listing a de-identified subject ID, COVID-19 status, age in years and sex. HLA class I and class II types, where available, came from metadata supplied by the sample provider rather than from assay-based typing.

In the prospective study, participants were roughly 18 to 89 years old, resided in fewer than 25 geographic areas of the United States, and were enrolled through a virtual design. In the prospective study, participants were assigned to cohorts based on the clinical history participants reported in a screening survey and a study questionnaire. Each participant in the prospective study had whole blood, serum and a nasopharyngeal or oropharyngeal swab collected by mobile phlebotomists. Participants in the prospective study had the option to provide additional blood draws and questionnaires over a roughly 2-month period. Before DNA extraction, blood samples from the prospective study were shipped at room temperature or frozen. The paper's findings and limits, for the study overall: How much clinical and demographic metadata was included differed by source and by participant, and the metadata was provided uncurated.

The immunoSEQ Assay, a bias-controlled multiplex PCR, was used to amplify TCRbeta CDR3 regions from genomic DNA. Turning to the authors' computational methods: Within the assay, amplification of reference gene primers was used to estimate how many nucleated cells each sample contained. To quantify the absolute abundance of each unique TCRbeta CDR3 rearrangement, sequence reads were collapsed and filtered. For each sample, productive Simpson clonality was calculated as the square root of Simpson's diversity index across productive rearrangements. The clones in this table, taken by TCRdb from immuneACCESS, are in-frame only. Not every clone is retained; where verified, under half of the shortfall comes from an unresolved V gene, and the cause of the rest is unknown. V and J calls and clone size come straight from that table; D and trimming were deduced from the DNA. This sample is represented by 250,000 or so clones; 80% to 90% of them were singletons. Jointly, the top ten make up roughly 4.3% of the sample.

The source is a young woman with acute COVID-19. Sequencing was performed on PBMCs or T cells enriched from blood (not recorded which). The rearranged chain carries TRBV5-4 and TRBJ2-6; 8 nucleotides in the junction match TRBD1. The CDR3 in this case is CASSPTGVGANVLTF. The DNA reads TGTGCCAGCAGCCCGACAGGGGTCGGGGCCAACGTCCTGACTTTC.